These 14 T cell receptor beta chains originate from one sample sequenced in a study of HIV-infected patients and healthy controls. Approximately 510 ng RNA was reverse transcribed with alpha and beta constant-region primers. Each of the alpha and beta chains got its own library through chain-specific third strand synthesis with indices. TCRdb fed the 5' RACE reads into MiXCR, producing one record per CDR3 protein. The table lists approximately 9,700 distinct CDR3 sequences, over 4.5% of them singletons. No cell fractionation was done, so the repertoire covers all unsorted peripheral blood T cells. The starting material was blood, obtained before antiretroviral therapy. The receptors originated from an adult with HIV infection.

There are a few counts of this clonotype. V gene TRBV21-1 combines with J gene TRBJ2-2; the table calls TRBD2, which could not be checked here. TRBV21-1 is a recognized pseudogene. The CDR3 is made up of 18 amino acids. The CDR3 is CASSKKRSGGRRTGELFF. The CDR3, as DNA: TGTGCCAGCAGCAAAAAACGGAGCGGGGGGCGACGTACCGGGGAGCTGTTTTTT.

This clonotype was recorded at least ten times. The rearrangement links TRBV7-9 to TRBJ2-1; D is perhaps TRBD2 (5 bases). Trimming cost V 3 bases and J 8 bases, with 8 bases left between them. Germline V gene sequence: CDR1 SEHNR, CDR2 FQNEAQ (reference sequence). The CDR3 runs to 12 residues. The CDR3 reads CASSFNSDEQFF. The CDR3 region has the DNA TGTGCCAGCAGCTTTAATAGCGATGAGCAGTTCTTC.

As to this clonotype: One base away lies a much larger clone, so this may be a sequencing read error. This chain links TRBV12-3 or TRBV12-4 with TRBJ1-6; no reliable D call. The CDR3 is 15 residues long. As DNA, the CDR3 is TGTGCCAGCAGTTTAGGGTACTCCTATAATTCACACCTCCACTTT. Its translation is CASSLGYSYNSHLHF.

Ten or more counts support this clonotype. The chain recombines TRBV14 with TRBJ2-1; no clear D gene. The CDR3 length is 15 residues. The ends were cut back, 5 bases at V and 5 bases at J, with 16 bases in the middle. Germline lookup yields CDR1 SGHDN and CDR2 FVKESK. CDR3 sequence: CASSKGIFSDNEQFF. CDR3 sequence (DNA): TGTGCCAGCAGCAAAGGGATATTTTCGGACAATGAGCAGTTCTTC.

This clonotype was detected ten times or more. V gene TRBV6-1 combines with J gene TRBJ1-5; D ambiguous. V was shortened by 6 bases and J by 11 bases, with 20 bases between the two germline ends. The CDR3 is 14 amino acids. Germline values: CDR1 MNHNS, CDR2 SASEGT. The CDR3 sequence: CASRLGSLSLAQHF. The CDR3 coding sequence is TGTGCCAGCAGGTTAGGCAGCCTTTCTTTGGCCCAGCATTTT.

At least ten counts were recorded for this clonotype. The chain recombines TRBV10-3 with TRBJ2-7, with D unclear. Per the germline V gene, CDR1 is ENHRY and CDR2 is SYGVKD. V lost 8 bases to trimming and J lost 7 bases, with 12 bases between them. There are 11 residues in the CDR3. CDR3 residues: CAILMGTEQYF. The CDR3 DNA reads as TGTGCCATCCTCATGGGAACGGAGCAGTACTTC.

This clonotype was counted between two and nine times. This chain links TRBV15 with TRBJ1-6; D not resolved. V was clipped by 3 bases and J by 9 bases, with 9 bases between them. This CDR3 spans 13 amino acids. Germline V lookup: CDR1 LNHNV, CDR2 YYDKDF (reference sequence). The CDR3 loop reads CATSSAYLSPLHF. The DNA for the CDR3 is TGTGCCACCAGCAGCGCATACCTTTCACCCCTCCACTTT.

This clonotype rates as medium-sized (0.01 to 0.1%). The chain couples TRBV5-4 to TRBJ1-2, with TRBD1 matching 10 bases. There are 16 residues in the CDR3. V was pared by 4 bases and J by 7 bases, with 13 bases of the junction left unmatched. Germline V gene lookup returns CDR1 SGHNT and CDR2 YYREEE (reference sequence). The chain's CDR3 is CASSEDRGLGVGGYTF. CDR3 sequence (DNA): TGTGCCAGCAGCGAAGACAGGGGGCTTGGAGTAGGTGGCTACACCTTC. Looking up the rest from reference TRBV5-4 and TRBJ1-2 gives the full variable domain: ETGVTQSPTHLIKTRGQQVTLRCSSQSGHNTVSWYQQALGQGPQFIFQYYREEENGRGNFPPRFSGLQFPNYSSELNVNALELDDSALYLCASSEDRGLGVGGYTFGSGTRLTVV.

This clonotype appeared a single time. The CDR3 is CASSLIQGKGAGELFF. CDR3 coding DNA: TGTGCCAGCAGCCTTATACAGGGGAAAGGCGCCGGGGAGCTGTTTTTT. This chain uses TRBV13 with TRBJ2-2, with 7 bases identical to TRBD1. Germline CDR1 and CDR2: PRHDT and FYEKMQ (reference sequence). The J segment lost 6 bases and the V segment lost 5 bases, leaving 12 bases of the junction unmatched. The CDR3 loop spans 16 amino acids. Full variable domain (rest looked up from reference TRBV13 and TRBJ2-2): AAGVIQSPRHLIKEKRETATLKCYPIPRHDTVYWYQQGPGQDPQFLISFYEKMQSDKGSIPDRFSAQQFSDYHSELNMSSLELGDSALYFCASSLIQGKGAGELFFGEGSRLTVL.

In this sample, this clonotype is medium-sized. As DNA, the CDR3 is TGTGCCAGCAGTGAATTTGGGGTCGAAAACATTCAGTACTTC. Residues: CASSEFGVENIQYF. This sequence joins TRBV25-1 and TRBJ2-4; D unclear. Germline assignment: CDR1 MGHDK and CDR2 SYGVNS. The CDR3 runs to 14 residues. Trimming took 1 base from V and 5 from J, leaving 9 bases between them. Using reference TRBV25-1 and TRBJ2-4 for the parts outside the CDR3, the full variable domain is EADIYQTPRYLVIGTGKKITLECSQTMGHDKMYWYQQDPGMELHLIHYSYGVNSTEKGDLSSESTVSRIRTEHFPLTLESARPSHTSQYLCASSEFGVENIQYFGAGTRLSVL.

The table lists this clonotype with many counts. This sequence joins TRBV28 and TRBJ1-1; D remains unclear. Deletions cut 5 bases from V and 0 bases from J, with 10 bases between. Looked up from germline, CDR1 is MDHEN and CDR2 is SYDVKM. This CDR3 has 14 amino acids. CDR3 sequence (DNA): TGTGCCAGCAGTCAACGGACGGTGAACACTGAAGCTTTCTTT. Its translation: CASSQRTVNTEAFF. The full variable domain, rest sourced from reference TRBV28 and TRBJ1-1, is DVKVTQSSRYLVKRTGEKVFLECVQDMDHENMFWYRQDPGLGLRLIYFSYDVKMKEKGDIPEGYSVSREKKERFSLILESASTNQTSMYLCASSQRTVNTEAFFGQGTRLTVV.

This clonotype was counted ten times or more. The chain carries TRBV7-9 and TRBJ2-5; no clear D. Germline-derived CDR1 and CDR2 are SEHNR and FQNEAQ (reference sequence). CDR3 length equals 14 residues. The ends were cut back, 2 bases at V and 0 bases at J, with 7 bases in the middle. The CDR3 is CASSLTVYQETQYF. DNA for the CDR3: TGTGCCAGCAGCTTAACCGTGTACCAAGAGACCCAGTACTTC.

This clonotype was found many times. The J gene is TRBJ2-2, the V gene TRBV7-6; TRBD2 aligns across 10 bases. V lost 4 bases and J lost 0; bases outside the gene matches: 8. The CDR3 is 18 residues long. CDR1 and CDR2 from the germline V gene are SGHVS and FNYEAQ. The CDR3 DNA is TGTGCCAGCAGCTCCATGACTAGCGGGCCATCGAACACCGGGGAGCTGTTTTTT. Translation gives CASSSMTSGPSNTGELFF.

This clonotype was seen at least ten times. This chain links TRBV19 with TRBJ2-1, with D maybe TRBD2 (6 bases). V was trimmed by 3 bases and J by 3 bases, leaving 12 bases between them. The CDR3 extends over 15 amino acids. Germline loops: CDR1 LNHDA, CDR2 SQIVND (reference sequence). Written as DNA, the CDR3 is TGTGCCAGTAGTATCGGGGGAGGCTTCTACAATGAGCAGTTCTTC. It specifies CASSIGGGFYNEQFF.